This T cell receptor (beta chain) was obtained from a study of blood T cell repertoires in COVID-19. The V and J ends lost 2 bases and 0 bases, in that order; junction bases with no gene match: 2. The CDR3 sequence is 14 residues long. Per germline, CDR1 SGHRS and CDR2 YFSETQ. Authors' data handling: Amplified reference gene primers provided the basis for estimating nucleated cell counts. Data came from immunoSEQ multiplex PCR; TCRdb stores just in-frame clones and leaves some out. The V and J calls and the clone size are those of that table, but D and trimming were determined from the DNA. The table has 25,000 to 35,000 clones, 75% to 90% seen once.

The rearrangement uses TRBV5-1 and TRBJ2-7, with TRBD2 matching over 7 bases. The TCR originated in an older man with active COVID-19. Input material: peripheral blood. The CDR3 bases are TGCGCCAGCAGCTTCTCGGGGGGCTCCTACGAGCAGTACTTC. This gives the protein CASSFSGGSYEQYF.